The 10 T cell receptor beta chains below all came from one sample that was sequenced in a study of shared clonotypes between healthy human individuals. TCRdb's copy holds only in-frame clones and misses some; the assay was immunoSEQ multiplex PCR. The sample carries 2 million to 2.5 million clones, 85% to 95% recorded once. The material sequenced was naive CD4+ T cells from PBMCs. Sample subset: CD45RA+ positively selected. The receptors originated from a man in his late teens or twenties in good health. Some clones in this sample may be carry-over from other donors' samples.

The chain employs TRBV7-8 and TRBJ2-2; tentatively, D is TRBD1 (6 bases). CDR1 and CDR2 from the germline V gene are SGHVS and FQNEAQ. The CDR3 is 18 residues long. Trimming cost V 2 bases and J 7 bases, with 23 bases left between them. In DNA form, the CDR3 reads TGTGCCAGCAGCTTAAGGCCCCGTTCCACAGGGCAAGGCGGGGAGCTGTTTTTT. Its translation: CASSLRPRSTGQGGELFF.

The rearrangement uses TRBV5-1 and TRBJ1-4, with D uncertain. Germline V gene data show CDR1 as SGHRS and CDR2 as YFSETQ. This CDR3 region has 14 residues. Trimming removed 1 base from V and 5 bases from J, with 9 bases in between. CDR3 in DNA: TGCGCCAGCAGCTTGTGGGCACCGAATGAAAAACTGTTTTTT. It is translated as CASSLWAPNEKLFF.

CDR3 amino acids: CASSLSPREPTYEQYF. DNA for the CDR3: TGTGCCAGCAGTTTATCCCCGCGGGAGCCAACCTACGAGCAGTACTTC. V gene TRBV28 combines with J gene TRBJ2-7; TRBD2 aligns across 7 bases. This CDR3 spans 16 amino acids. CDR1 MDHEN and CDR2 SYDVKM come from the germline V gene. Trimming cost V 1 base and J 2 bases; bases outside gene matches: 8.

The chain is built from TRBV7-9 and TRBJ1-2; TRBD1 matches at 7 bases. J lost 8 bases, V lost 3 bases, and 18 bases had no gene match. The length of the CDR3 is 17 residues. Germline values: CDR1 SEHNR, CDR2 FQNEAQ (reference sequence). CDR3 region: CASSFKGLGQYSRGYTF. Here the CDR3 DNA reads TGTGCCAGCAGCTTCAAAGGATTGGGACAGTACTCGCGGGGCTACACCTTC.

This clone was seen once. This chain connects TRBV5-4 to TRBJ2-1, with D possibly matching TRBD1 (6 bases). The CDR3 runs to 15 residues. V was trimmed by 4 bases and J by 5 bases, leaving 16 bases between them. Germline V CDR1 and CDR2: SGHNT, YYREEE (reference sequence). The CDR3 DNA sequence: TGTGCCAGCAGCCGACCGGCGACAGGTCACAATGAGCAGTTCTTC. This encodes CASSRPATGHNEQFF.

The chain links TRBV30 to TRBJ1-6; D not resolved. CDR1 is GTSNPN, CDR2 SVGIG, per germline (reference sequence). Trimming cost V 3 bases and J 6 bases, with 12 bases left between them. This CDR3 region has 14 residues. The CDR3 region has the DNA TGTGCCTGGAGACCACCGGGCCTTAATTCACCCCTCCACTTT. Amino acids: CAWRPPGLNSPLHF.

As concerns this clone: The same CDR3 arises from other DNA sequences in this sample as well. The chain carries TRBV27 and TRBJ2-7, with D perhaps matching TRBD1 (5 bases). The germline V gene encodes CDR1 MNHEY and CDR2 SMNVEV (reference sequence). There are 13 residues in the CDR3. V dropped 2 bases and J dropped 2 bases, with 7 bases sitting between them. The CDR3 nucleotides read TGTGCCAGCAGTTTAGGACAAACCTACGAGCAGTACTTC. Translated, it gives CASSLGQTYEQYF.

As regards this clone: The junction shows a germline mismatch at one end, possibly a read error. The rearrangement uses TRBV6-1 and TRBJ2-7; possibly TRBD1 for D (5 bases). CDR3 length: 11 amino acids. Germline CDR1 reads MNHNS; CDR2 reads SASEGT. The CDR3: CASSDITGSNF. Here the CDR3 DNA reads TGTGCCAGCAGTGATATAACAGGCAGCAACTTC.

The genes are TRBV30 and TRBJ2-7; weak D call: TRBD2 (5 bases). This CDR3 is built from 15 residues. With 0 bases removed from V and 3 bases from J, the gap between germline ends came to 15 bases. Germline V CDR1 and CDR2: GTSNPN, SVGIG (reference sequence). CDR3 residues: CAWSVLGSRSYEQYF. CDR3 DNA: TGTGCCTGGAGTGTACTAGGTAGCCGCAGCTACGAGCAGTACTTC.

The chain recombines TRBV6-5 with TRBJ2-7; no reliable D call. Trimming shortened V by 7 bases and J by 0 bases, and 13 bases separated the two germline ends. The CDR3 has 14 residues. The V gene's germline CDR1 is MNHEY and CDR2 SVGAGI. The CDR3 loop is CASTQPTSSYEQYF. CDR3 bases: TGTGCCAGCACTCAACCGACGAGCTCCTACGAGCAGTACTTC.